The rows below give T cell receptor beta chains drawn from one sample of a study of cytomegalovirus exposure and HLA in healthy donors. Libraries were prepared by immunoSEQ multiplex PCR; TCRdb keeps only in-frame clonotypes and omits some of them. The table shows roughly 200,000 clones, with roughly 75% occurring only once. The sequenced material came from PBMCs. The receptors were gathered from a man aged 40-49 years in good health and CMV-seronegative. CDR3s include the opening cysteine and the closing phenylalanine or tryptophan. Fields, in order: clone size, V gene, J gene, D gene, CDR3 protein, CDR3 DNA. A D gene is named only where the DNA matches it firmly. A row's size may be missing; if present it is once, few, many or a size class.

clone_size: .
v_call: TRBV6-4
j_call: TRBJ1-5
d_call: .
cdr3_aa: CASWGGSQPQHF
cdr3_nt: TGTGCCAGCTGGGGGGGGTCACAGCCCCAGCATTTT

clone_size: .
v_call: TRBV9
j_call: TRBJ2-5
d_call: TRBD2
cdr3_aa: CASSVTSGSQETQYF
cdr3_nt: TGTGCCAGCAGCGTAACTAGCGGGAGCCAAGAGACCCAGTACTTC

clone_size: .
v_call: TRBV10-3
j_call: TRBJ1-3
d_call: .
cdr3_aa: CAISDTGLSGNTIYF
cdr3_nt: TGTGCCATCAGTGATACAGGTCTCTCTGGAAACACCATATATTTT

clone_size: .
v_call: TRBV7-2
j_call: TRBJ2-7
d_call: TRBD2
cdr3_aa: CASSLPGLVNEQYF
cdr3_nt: TGTGCCAGCAGCTTACCCGGACTAGTTAACGAGCAGTACTTC

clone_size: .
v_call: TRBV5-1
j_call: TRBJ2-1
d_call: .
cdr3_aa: CASSLISGSYNEQFF
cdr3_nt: TGCGCCAGCAGCTTGATAAGCGGCTCCTACAATGAGCAGTTCTTC

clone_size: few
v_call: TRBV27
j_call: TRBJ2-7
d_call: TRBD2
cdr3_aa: CASRPSGLAAYEQYF
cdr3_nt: TGTGCCAGCAGGCCCTCGGGACTAGCGGCCTACGAGCAGTACTTC

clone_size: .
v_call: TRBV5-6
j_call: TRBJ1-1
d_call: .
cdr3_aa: CASSFGTSDTEAFF
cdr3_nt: TGTGCCAGCAGCTTTGGGACTTCGGACACTGAAGCTTTCTTT

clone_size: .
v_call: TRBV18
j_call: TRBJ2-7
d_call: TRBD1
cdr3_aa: CASSLTGNEQYF
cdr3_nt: TGTGCCAGCTCATTGACAGGGAACGAGCAGTACTTC

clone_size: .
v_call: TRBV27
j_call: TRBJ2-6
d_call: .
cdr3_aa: CASRPTRSSGANVLTF
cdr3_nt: TGTGCCAGCCGACCGACACGATCCTCTGGGGCCAACGTCCTGACTTTC

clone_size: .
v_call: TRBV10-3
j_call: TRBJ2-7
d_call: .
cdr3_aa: CAISETQESYEQYF
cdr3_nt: TGTGCCATCAGTGAGACACAGGAATCCTACGAGCAGTACTTC

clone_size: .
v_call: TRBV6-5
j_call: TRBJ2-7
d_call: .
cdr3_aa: CASSYSPGRWSYEQYF
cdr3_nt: TGTGCCAGCAGTTACTCTCCAGGCCGGTGGTCCTACGAGCAGTACTTC

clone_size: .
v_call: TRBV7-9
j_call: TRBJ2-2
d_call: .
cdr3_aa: CASSFNTGELFF
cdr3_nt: TGTGCCAGCAGCTTCAATACAGGGGAGCTGTTTTTT

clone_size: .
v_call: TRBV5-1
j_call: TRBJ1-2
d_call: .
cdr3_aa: CASSLAEGGPTNYGYTF
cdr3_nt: TGCGCCAGCAGCTTGGCGGAGGGGGGGCCCACTAACTATGGCTACACCTTC

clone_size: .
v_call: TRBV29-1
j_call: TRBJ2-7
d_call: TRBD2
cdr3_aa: CSVEPGTSGPYGGYEQYF
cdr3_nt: TGCAGCGTTGAACCCGGGACTAGCGGTCCATATGGAGGCTACGAGCAGTACTTC

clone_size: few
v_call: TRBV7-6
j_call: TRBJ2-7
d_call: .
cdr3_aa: CASSLMGGTYEQYF
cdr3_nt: TGTGCCAGCAGCTTAATGGGAGGAACCTACGAGCAGTACTTC

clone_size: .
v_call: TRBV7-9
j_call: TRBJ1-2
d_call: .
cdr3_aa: CASILEESNYGYTF
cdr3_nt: TGTGCCAGCATCCTAGAAGAGTCCAACTATGGCTACACCTTC

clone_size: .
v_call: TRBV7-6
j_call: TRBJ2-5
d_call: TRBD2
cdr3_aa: CASSFSGYQETQYF
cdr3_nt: TGTGCCAGCAGCTTTAGCGGGTACCAAGAGACCCAGTACTTC

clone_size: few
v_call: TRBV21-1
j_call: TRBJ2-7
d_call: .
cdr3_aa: CASSKSPLAETYEQYF
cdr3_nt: TGTGCCAGCAGCAAAAGTCCACTAGCGGAGACCTACGAGCAGTACTTC

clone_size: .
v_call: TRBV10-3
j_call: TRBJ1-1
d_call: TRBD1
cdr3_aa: CAISGGQGGEAFF
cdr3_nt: TGTGCCATCAGTGGTGGACAGGGCGGTGAAGCTTTCTTT

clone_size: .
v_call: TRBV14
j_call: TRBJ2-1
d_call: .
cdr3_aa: CASSQDSVQNEQFF
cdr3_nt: TGTGCCAGCAGCCAAGATTCGGTGCAAAATGAGCAGTTCTTC

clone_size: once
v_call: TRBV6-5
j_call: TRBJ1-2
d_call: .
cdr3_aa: CASRVTAREGYGYTF
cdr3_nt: TGTGCCAGCAGAGTTACGGCCAGGGAGGGGTATGGCTACACCTTC

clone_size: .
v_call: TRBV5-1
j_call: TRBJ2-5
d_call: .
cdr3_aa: CASSSKQGTETQYF
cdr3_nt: TGCGCCAGCAGCTCCAAACAGGGAACAGAGACCCAGTACTTC

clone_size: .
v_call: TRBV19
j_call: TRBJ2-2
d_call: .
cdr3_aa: CASSIFGITGELFF
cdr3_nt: TGTGCCAGTAGCATATTCGGGATTACCGGGGAGCTGTTTTTT

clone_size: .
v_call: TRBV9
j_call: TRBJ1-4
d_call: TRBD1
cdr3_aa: CASSAGQENEKLFF
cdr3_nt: TGTGCCAGCAGCGCGGGACAGGAGAATGAAAAACTGTTTTTT

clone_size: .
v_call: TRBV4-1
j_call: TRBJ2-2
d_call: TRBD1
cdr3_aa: CASSLLGDRVTGELFF
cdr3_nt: TGCGCCAGCAGCCTCCTAGGTGACAGGGTAACCGGGGAGCTGTTTTTT

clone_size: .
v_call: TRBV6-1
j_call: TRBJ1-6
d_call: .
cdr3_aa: CASSELGGAPLHF
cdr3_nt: TGTGCCAGCAGTGAATTGGGGGGTGCACCCCTCCACTTT

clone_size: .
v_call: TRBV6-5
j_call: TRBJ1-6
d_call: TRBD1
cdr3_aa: CASSRQTGGNSPPHF
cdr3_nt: TGTGCCAGCAGTCGTCAGACAGGGGGGAATTCACCCCCCCACTTT

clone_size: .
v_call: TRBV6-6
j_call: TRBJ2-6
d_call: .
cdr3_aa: CASSYSGRSGANVLTF
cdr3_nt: TGTGCCAGCAGTTACTCGGGGCGGTCTGGGGCCAACGTCCTGACTTTC

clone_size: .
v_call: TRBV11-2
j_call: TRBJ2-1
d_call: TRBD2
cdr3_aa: CASSRTSGYNEQFF
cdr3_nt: TGTGCCAGCAGCCGGACTAGCGGGTACAATGAGCAGTTCTTC

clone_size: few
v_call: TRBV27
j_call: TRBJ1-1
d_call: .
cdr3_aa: CASSLRGGGTEAFF
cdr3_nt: TGTGCCAGCAGTTTAAGAGGGGGGGGGACTGAAGCTTTCTTT

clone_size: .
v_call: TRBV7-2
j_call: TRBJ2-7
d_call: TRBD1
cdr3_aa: CASSKDRARVHEQYF
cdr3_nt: TGTGCCAGCAGCAAGGACAGGGCCAGGGTCCACGAGCAGTACTTC

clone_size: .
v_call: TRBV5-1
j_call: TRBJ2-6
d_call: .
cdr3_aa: CASSSAAGANVLTF
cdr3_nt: TGCGCCAGCAGCTCCGCGGCTGGGGCCAACGTCCTGACTTTC

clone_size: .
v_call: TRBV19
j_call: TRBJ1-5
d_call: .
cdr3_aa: CASSTNDRLSNQPQHF
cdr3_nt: TGTGCCAGTAGTACCAATGACAGACTTAGCAATCAGCCCCAGCATTTT

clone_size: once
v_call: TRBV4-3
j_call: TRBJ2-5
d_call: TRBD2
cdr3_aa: CASSLGLAGVVQETQYF
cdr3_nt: TGCGCCAGCAGTCTTGGACTAGCGGGGGTGGTCCAAGAGACCCAGTACTTC